The T cell receptor (beta chain) under discussion was sequenced for a study of blood T cells in healthy people across ages. Sample donors were healthy Caucasian individuals that came from Russia, aged roughly 6 to 95. To note about this clonotype: Antigen unknown.

Through a sample-barcoded 5' primer and a J-beta primer mix, a second PCR was run for roughly 6 to 12 cycles. TCRdb processed the 5' RACE reads anew with MiXCR; each CDR3 protein has one entry. The sample carries about 380,000 distinct CDR3 sequences, 45% to 60% recorded once. Study-level points and caveats: Strongly correlated with naive T cell percentage was TCR beta diversity. In long-lived donors, naive CD4+ cell counts and diversity exceeded those of aged donors. Diversity estimates from one million T cells were considered underestimates.

With 6 bases removed from V and 2 bases from J, the gap between germline ends came to 17 bases. CDR1 MNHEY and CDR2 SVGEGT come from the germline V gene. The CDR3 contains 16 residues. The rearrangement links TRBV6-2 or TRBV6-3 to TRBJ2-4; D possibly corresponds to TRBD2 (5 bases). This TCR came from a man in his 60s in good health. Sequences were obtained from blood. Here the CDR3 reads CASSPVEGASKNIQYF. As DNA, the CDR3 is TGTGCCAGCAGCCCCGTAGAGGGCGCCTCCAAAAACATTCAGTACTTC.